This T cell receptor beta chain was recovered during a study of cytomegalovirus exposure and HLA in healthy donors. As for the study in general: It was reported in a later analysis that the 120 or so validation repertoires used the same platform as the 666 first-cohort repertoires. Overall study results and limits: The TCR clusters that emerged in the first cohort tended, a later analysis found, to co-occur in the roughly 110 validation repertoires. Most TCR sequences were seen very rarely across donors, but some public TCRs occurred in many. Published work reported that the classifier diagnosed cytomegalovirus status with high specificity and sensitivity.

The germline V gene has CDR1 MGHRA and CDR2 YSYEKL. CDR3 length: 16 residues. V lost 2 bases and J lost 5; bases outside the gene matches: 12. As for this clone: Its cognate antigen is unknown.

Profiled with immunoSEQ multiplex PCR; TCRdb holds only in-frame clones, not every one. The data hold about 120,000 clones, with roughly 88% observed a single time. Sequencing was carried out using PBMCs. The sequence came from a woman between 18 and 30 years old in good health and CMV-seropositive. This chain joins TRBV4-1 and TRBJ2-7; TRBD1 matches at 7 bases. The CDR3 nucleotides read TGCGCCAGCAGCCAAACGGGACAGTCGGGGATGCACGAGCAGTACTTC. This sequence encodes CASSQTGQSGMHEQYF.